The clone carrying this T cell receptor beta chain was counted a few times. The data derive from a study of response to subunit inactivated influenza vaccine. TCRdb analysed the RT-PCR reads with MiXCR anew, one entry per CDR3 protein. Counted here are 400,000 to 650,000 distinct CDR3 sequences, roughly 7.6% occurring once; the ten biggest clones make up 13%. Germline values: CDR1 DFQATT, CDR2 SNEGSKA (reference sequence). V was clipped by 1 base and J by 1 base; unmatched bases: 3. The CDR3 totals 16 residues. V is TRBV20-1 and J is TRBJ2-1; 11 nucleotides agree with TRBD2. The material was PBMCs from blood, obtained roughly 24 months after vaccination. The TCR comes from a man between 50 and 69 years old who received an inactivated influenza vaccine. CDR3 amino acids: CSARAGTSGSYNEQFF. The CDR3 DNA sequence: TGCAGTGCTAGAGCAGGGACTAGCGGTTCCTACAATGAGCAGTTCTTC.